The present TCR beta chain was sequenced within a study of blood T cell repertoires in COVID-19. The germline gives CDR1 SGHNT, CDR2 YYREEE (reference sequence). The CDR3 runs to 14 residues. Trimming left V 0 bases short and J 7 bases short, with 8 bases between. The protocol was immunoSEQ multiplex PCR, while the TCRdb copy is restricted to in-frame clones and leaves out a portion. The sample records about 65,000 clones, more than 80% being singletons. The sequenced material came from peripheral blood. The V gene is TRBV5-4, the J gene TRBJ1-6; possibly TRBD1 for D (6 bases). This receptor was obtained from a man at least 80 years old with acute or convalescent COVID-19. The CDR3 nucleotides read TGTGCCAGCAGCTTGGAGCAGGGGAATTCACCCCTCCACTTT. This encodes CASSLEQGNSPLHF. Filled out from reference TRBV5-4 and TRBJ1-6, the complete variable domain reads ETGVTQSPTHLIKTRGQQVTLRCSSQSGHNTVSWYQQALGQGPQFIFQYYREEENGRGNFPPRFSGLQFPNYSSELNVNALELDDSALYLCASSLEQGNSPLHFGNGTRLTVT.